Below are 29 T cell receptor beta chains sequenced from a single sample in a study of control samples from healthy donors and cancer patients. Profiled with immunoSEQ multiplex PCR; TCRdb holds only in-frame clones, not every one. The sample contains roughly 51,000 clones, approximately 90% of which appear only once. Sequenced material: PBMCs. The receptors here all came from a man between 35 and 55 years old with colorectal cancer.

V and J are TRBV5-8 and TRBJ2-5; D is unresolved. CDR3 length: 10 residues. CDR1 SGHTS and CDR2 YDEGEE come from the germline V gene. V was trimmed by 4 bases and J by 5 bases, leaving 3 bases between them. CDR3 residues: CASSRETQYF. CDR3 nucleotide sequence: TGTGCCAGCAGCAGGGAGACCCAGTACTTC. The whole variable domain, filled in from reference TRBV5-8 and TRBJ2-5, reads EAGVTQSPTHLIKTRGQQATLRCSPISGHTSVYWYQQALGLGLQFLLWYDEGEERNRGNFPPRFSGRQFPNYSSELNVNALELEDSALYLCASSRETQYFGPGTRLLVL.

The chain has TRBV27 and TRBJ2-1; 13 positions match TRBD2. Trimming at V came to 7 bases and at J to 3 bases, leaving 15 bases not matched to a gene. The CDR3 is made up of 19 amino acids. Germline CDR1 reads MNHEY; CDR2 reads SMNVEV (reference sequence). The CDR3 loop reads CASTLRTSGGLSFYNEQFF. CDR3 DNA: TGTGCCAGCACCCTCCGGACTAGCGGGGGCCTATCATTCTACAATGAGCAGTTCTTC.

V is TRBV28 and J is TRBJ1-2; possible D gene TRBD1, 6 bases. Germline V gives CDR1 MDHEN, CDR2 SYDVKM. The CDR3 runs 16 residues. Trimming pared 5 bases from V and 7 bases from J, leaving 23 bases between. As DNA, the CDR3 is TGTGCCAGCAGTCCTAAGACAGGACGCTCTTCGGGTGGCTACACCTTC. Translated: CASSPKTGRSSGGYTF.

V usage is TRBV7-8 and J usage is TRBJ2-7; D unclear. The CDR3 length is 16 residues. The germline V and J ends were trimmed by 4 bases and 0 bases, with 16 bases remaining between them. Germline V gives CDR1 SGHVS, CDR2 FQNEAQ. CDR3 nucleotide sequence: TGTGCCAGCAGCTCCCACGGGCCACCTTTCTCCTACGAGCAGTACTTC. Amino acid sequence: CASSSHGPPFSYEQYF.

The V gene is TRBV6-5, the J gene TRBJ1-4; a possible D gene is TRBD1 (6 bases). V lost 8 bases to trimming and J lost 10 bases, with 20 bases between them. Germline CDR1 MNHEY, CDR2 SVGAGI. This CDR3 region has 14 residues. CDR3 amino acids: CASRLGGAEGKLFF. In nucleotides, the CDR3 is TGTGCCAGCCGCCTCGGGGGGGCAGAAGGAAAACTGTTTTTT.

The chain uses TRBV4-3 and TRBJ1-2, with D maybe TRBD1 (5 bases). Between the trimmed V and J ends, which lost 0 bases and 7 bases, there was a span of 15 bases. The CDR3 has 15 residues. CDR1 and CDR2 from the germline V gene are LGHNA and YSLEER. The CDR3 DNA reads as TGCGCCAGCAGCCAAGAAGCCGGGAGGGGAACTGGCTACACCTTC. Its protein product is CASSQEAGRGTGYTF.

The rearrangement joins TRBV4-1 to TRBJ2-1; 8 positions match TRBD2. The CDR3 runs 16 residues. Germline CDR1 MGHRA, CDR2 YSYEKL. The J segment lost 5 bases and the V segment lost 4 bases, leaving 10 bases of the junction unmatched. Here the CDR3 reads CASSLLGLVGNNEQFF. As DNA, the CDR3 is TGCGCCAGCAGCCTCCTGGGACTAGTGGGAAACAATGAGCAGTTCTTC.

The chain recombines TRBV30 with TRBJ2-7; TRBD2 might be the D (5 bases). The CDR3 totals 17 residues. V was clipped by 0 bases and J by 0 bases, with 18 bases between them. Germline V lookup: CDR1 GTSNPN, CDR2 SVGIG (reference sequence). The CDR3 here is CAWSVLGDSEFSYEQYF. The CDR3 bases are TGTGCCTGGAGTGTTCTGGGAGATAGTGAGTTCTCCTACGAGCAGTACTTC. Full variable domain (rest looked up from reference TRBV30 and TRBJ2-7): SQTIHQWPATLVQPVGSPLSLECTVEGTSNPNLYWYRQAAGRGLQLLFYSVGIGQISSEVPQNLSASRPQDRQFILSSKKLLLSDSGFYLCAWSVLGDSEFSYEQYFGPGTRLTVT.

V gene TRBV5-1 combines with J gene TRBJ1-2; D remains unclear. With 7 bases removed from V and 3 bases from J, the gap between germline ends came to 16 bases. The CDR3 contains 14 residues. Germline CDR1 and CDR2: SGHRS and YFSETQ. The CDR3 DNA reads TGCGCCAGCGGCCGGCCCGACAACGACTATGGCTACACCTTC. The encoded protein is CASGRPDNDYGYTF.

The rearrangement links TRBV19 to TRBJ2-2, with D possibly TRBD1 on 6 matching bases. Trimming removed 7 bases at V and 5 bases at J, with 17 bases between. This CDR3 region has 15 residues. Per germline, CDR1 LNHDA and CDR2 SQIVND (reference sequence). Here the CDR3 reads CASNLQGGFTGELFF. Written as DNA, the CDR3 is TGTGCCAGTAATCTACAGGGTGGATTTACCGGGGAGCTGTTTTTT. Looking up the rest from reference TRBV19 and TRBJ2-2 gives the full variable domain: DGGITQSPKYLFRKEGQNVTLSCEQNLNHDAMYWYRQDPGQGLRLIYYSQIVNDFQKGDIAEGYSVSREKKESFPLTVTSAQKNPTAFYLCASNLQGGFTGELFFGEGSRLTVL.

The chain couples TRBV6-1 to TRBJ2-7; D not certain. Trimming took 4 bases from V and 3 from J, leaving 7 bases between them. Germline V lookup: CDR1 MNHNS, CDR2 SASEGT. The CDR3 has 12 amino acids. The CDR3 region has the DNA TGTGCCAGCAGTGCAGCGCGCTACGAGCAGTACTTC. Translated: CASSAARYEQYF.

This clone came up once. The chain joins TRBV2 to TRBJ1-2; no clear D gene. Germline CDR1 is SNHLY and CDR2 is FYNNEI. This CDR3 is 13 amino acids long. V was shortened by 6 bases and J by 4 bases, with 12 bases between the two germline ends. CDR3 sequence: CASSYGPSYGYTF. CDR3 sequence (DNA): TGTGCCAGCAGCTACGGCCCGTCCTATGGCTACACCTTC.

The V call is TRBV28, the J call TRBJ1-6; no definite D call. This CDR3 spans 15 amino acids. V lost 6 bases, J lost 8 bases, and 17 bases lay in between. Germline V gene data show CDR1 as MDHEN and CDR2 as SYDVKM. This CDR3 is CASRPVETAYSPLHF. In nucleotides, the CDR3 is TGTGCCAGCAGGCCGGTGGAAACTGCTTATTCACCCCTCCACTTT.

This chain joins TRBV12-3 or TRBV12-4 and TRBJ2-7, with D possibly matching TRBD1 (5 bases). The CDR3 totals 13 residues. V was cut by 6 bases and J by 2 bases, with 11 bases left in between. Here the CDR3 reads CASSRTGTYEQYF. The CDR3 DNA sequence: TGTGCCAGCAGCCGAACAGGAACCTACGAGCAGTACTTC.

V usage is TRBV30 and J usage is TRBJ2-1; TRBD2 agrees at 11 bases. This CDR3 is built from 14 residues. In germline, CDR1 is GTSNPN, CDR2 SVGIG (reference sequence). The V and J ends lost 2 bases and 7 bases, in that order; junction bases with no gene match: 4. The CDR3 sequence: CAWSLAGGNNEQFF. The DNA for the CDR3 is TGTGCCTGGAGTCTAGCGGGAGGCAATAATGAGCAGTTCTTC. The full variable domain, completed using reference TRBV30 and TRBJ2-1, is SQTIHQWPATLVQPVGSPLSLECTVEGTSNPNLYWYRQAAGRGLQLLFYSVGIGQISSEVPQNLSASRPQDRQFILSSKKLLLSDSGFYLCAWSLAGGNNEQFFGPGTRLTVL.

The chain carries TRBV27 and TRBJ2-4; weak D call: TRBD2 (6 bases). Germline V gene sequence: CDR1 MNHEY, CDR2 SMNVEV (reference sequence). This CDR3 is built from 14 residues. Trimming stripped 2 bases from V and 3 bases from J, with 8 bases between. The CDR3 DNA follows: TGTGCCAGCAGTTTAAGGGGAGGCAAAAACATTCAGTACTTC. This encodes CASSLRGGKNIQYF.

The chain couples TRBV13 to TRBJ2-1; 10 bases match TRBD1. The V gene end was trimmed by 3 bases and the J gene end by 5 bases; junction bases not matched to a gene: 4. CDR3 length: 15 residues. In germline, CDR1 is PRHDT, CDR2 FYEKMQ (reference sequence). The CDR3 is CASSLRDRGNNEQFF. The CDR3 bases are TGTGCCAGCAGCTTGCGGGACAGGGGTAACAATGAGCAGTTCTTC. The variable domain in full, with the rest retrieved from reference TRBV13 and TRBJ2-1, is AAGVIQSPRHLIKEKRETATLKCYPIPRHDTVYWYQQGPGQDPQFLISFYEKMQSDKGSIPDRFSAQQFSDYHSELNMSSLELGDSALYFCASSLRDRGNNEQFFGPGTRLTVL.

This chain uses TRBV27 with TRBJ2-3; D ambiguous. Per the germline V gene, CDR1 is MNHEY and CDR2 is SMNVEV (reference sequence). The germline V and J ends were trimmed by 2 bases and 6 bases, with 18 bases remaining between them. This CDR3 is 16 amino acids long. The CDR3 region is CASSLVPWAGADTQYF. CDR3 bases: TGTGCCAGCAGTTTAGTCCCATGGGCAGGTGCGGATACGCAGTATTTT.

This clone was recorded once. V and J are TRBV6-5 and TRBJ2-2; 8 nucleotides line up with TRBD2. Germline V lookup: CDR1 MNHEY, CDR2 SVGAGI. This CDR3 has 15 amino acids. V was clipped by 7 bases and J by 2 bases; unmatched bases: 6. The CDR3 here is CASKRGGLNTGELFF. DNA for the CDR3: TGTGCCAGCAAACGGGGGGGCTTAAACACCGGGGAGCTGTTTTTT.

V usage is TRBV7-6 and J usage is TRBJ2-3; a weak D match, TRBD2 (5 bases). The length of the CDR3 is 14 residues. V gave up 3 bases and J gave up 2 bases, with 9 bases separating them. The germline gives CDR1 SGHVS, CDR2 FNYEAQ. CDR3 residues: CASSFSRDTDTQYF. For the CDR3, the DNA is TGTGCCAGCAGCTTTAGTCGGGACACAGATACGCAGTATTTT.

V and J are TRBV4-1 and TRBJ2-1; no reliable D call. Trimming cost V 1 base and J 6 bases, with 7 bases left between them. CDR3 size: 13 residues. Germline-derived CDR1 and CDR2 are MGHRA and YSYEKL. CDR3 sequence (DNA): TGCGCCAGCAGCCAAGGCAGGACCAATGAGCAGTTCTTC. Translating gives CASSQGRTNEQFF.

The chain is built from TRBV5-1 and TRBJ2-1; D ambiguous. The ends were cut back, 4 bases at V and 8 bases at J, with 13 bases in the middle. The CDR3 extends over 13 amino acids. Germline V CDR1 and CDR2: SGHRS, YFSETQ. The CDR3 sequence is CASSPGGWDEQFF. CDR3 DNA: TGCGCCAGCAGCCCCGGCGGTTGGGATGAGCAGTTCTTC. Variable domain in full (rest from reference TRBV5-1 and TRBJ2-1): KAGVTQTPRYLIKTRGQQVTLSCSPISGHRSVSWYQQTPGQGLQFLFEYFSETQRNKGNFPGRFSGRQFSNSRSEMNVSTLELGDSALYLCASSPGGWDEQFFGPGTRLTVL.

The chain is built from TRBV9 and TRBJ2-1; 11 bases line up with TRBD2. The germline gives CDR1 SGDLS, CDR2 YYNGEE. Germline trimming cut 4 bases from V and 2 bases from J; bases unmatched to any gene: 5. The CDR3 extends over 16 amino acids. CDR3 coding DNA: TGTGCCAGCAGCCCGGCGGGACTAGCGGCCTACAATGAGCAGTTCTTC. This gives the protein CASSPAGLAAYNEQFF.

V gene TRBV4-3 combines with J gene TRBJ1-2; possible D gene TRBD1, 5 bases. Trimming pared 0 bases from V and 8 bases from J, leaving 16 bases between. CDR1 and CDR2 from the germline V gene are LGHNA and YSLEER. The CDR3 consists of 15 residues. The CDR3 DNA follows: TGCGCCAGCAGCCAAGATTTTTTGGGGGGAAACGGCTACACCTTC. Its protein is CASSQDFLGGNGYTF.

V usage is TRBV4-1 and J usage is TRBJ2-2, with D possibly being TRBD1 (6 bases). V shed 2 bases and J shed 3 bases, with 10 bases lying between them. Germline CDR1 is MGHRA and CDR2 is YSYEKL. The CDR3 is 15 amino acids. As DNA, the CDR3 is TGCGCCAGCAGCCAAACAGGGTCGTACACCGGGGAGCTGTTTTTT. It yields the protein CASSQTGSYTGELFF.

The gene calls are TRBV9 and TRBJ2-1, with D perhaps assigned TRBD1 or TRBD2 (5 bases each). Trimming cost V 0 bases and J 8 bases, with 12 bases left between them. This CDR3 is built from 14 residues. CDR1 is SGDLS, CDR2 YYNGEE, per germline. CDR3 in DNA: TGTGCCAGCAGCGTAGACGGGACCGAAGATGAGCAGTTCTTC. Translation: CASSVDGTEDEQFF.

The chain employs TRBV27 and TRBJ2-6; 8 nucleotides align to TRBD2. Germline V gives CDR1 MNHEY, CDR2 SMNVEV (reference sequence). The CDR3 extends over 15 amino acids. The V segment lost 10 bases and the J segment 3 bases; nucleotides outside the gene matches: 8. CDR3 sequence reads: CATTREGLGANVLTF. CDR3 DNA: TGTGCCACCACCCGGGAGGGGCTTGGGGCCAACGTCCTGACTTTC.

This chain uses TRBV14 with TRBJ1-2, with no clear D. This CDR3 has 15 residues. The V gene's germline CDR1 is SGHDN and CDR2 FVKESK. Trimming cost V 3 bases and J 7 bases, with 18 bases left between them. The CDR3 nucleotides are TGTGCCAGCAGCCATTCCAGAACGCTCTTTTCTGGCTACACCTTC. Translation gives CASSHSRTLFSGYTF.

The chain recombines TRBV21-1 with TRBJ1-5; the table's D call TRBD1 went unverified against the DNA. TRBV21-1 corresponds to a pseudogene. This CDR3 is built from 13 residues. This CDR3 is CATSTGFKQPQHF. CDR3 nucleotides: TGTGCCACCTCGACAGGGTTTAAACAGCCCCAGCATTTT.